The TCR beta chain described here comes from a study of blood T cell repertoires in COVID-19. The overall study: The study drew acute and convalescent COVID-19 samples from the United States, Italy and Spain. T cells, B-cell-depleted T cells, or PBMCs supplied cDNA or gDNA.

Germline CDR1 and CDR2: SGHTA and FQGNSA. Between the trimmed V and J ends, which lost 5 bases and 4 bases, there was a span of 8 bases. The CDR3 extends over 13 amino acids. Authors' analysis steps: The authors estimated nucleated cell counts from reference gene primer amplification. TCRdb keeps only in-frame clones here, not all; method: immunoSEQ multiplex PCR. That table is the source of V, J and clone size, and D and trimming were worked out from the DNA. The table shows about 87,000 clones, with about 86% occurring only once. V usage is TRBV7-2 and J usage is TRBJ2-2; D possibly corresponds to TRBD2 (5 bases). The source of this sequence is a woman in her sixties or seventies with acute or convalescent COVID-19. The sample comprised peripheral blood. The CDR3 DNA reads as TGTGCCAGCAGCCCAGGAGGCACCGGGGAGCTGTTTTTT. Amino acid sequence: CASSPGGTGELFF.